This T cell receptor beta chain is from a study of T cell responses to AZD1222 COVID-19 vaccine. General study findings and limits: As reported, nearly half of all spike-specific TCRs target variant regions that are unmutated.

V lost 2 bases and J lost 10, with 6 bases in between. The length of the CDR3 is 12 residues. Looked up from germline, CDR1 is MNHEY and CDR2 is SVGAGI. This clone was detected a few times. The antigen remains unidentified. The data were produced by immunoSEQ multiplex PCR, yet TCRdb's version contains in-frame clones alone and is incomplete. This sample has about 100,000 clones, with around 89% found just once. The source was peripheral blood, collected on day 0 of AZD1222 vaccination. The source of this sequence is an adult in good health. The chain combines TRBV6-5 with TRBJ1-6; D remains ambiguous. The CDR3 DNA reads as TGTGCCAGCAGTTACCCGGGGTCACCCCTCCACTTT. This gives the protein CASSYPGSPLHF.